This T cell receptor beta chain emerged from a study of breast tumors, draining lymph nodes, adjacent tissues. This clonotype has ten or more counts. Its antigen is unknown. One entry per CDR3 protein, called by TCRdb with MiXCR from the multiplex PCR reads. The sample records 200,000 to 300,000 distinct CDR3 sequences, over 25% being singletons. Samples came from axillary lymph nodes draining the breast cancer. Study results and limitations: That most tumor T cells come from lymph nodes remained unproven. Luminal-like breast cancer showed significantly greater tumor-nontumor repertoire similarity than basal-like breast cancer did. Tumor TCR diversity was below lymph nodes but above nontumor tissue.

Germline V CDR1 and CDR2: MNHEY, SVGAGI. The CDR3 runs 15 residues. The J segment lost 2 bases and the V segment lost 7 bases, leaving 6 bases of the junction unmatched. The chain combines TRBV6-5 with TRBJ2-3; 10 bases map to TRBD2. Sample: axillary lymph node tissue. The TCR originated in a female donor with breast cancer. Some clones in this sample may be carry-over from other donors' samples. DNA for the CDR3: TGTGCCAGCAAACCTAGCGGGAGAACCACAGATACGCAGTATTTT. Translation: CASKPSGRTTDTQYF.